The sequence of this TCR beta chain was determined in a study of blood T cell repertoires in COVID-19. Assay used: immunoSEQ multiplex PCR; TCRdb lists only in-frame clones, some missing. The sample includes around 94,000 clones, around 73% of them seen just once. The CDR3 loop spans 15 amino acids. V dropped 4 bases and J dropped 4; count of bases not matched to a gene: 7. Germline-derived CDR1 and CDR2 are MNHNS and SASEGT. The sample comprised peripheral blood. The source of this sequence is a man in his sixties with active or convalescent COVID-19. The V call is TRBV6-1, the J call TRBJ2-5; 9 bases are shared with TRBD2. CDR3 sequence: CASSGAGGPLETQYF. CDR3 sequence (DNA): TGTGCCAGCAGTGGAGCGGGAGGTCCCCTAGAGACCCAGTACTTC.